Listed below are T cell receptor beta chains from one sample, sequenced in a study of CD8 T cells in ankylosing spondylitis. Via MiXCR, TCRdb re-called the 5' RACE reads, giving one row per CDR3 protein. Of some 840,000 distinct CDR3 sequences in the sample, 10% to 15% were seen once. Input material: blood, either unsorted or a sorted T cell fraction (not recorded which). Receptor source: a male donor with ankylosing spondylitis. The CDR3 runs from the conserved cysteine through the conserved F or W. A D gene is named only where the DNA matches it firmly. Not every row has a clone size; where given, it reads once, few, many or a size class.

v_call	j_call	clone_size	d_call	cdr3_aa	cdr3_nt
TRBV12-3/TRBV12-4	TRBJ2-1	NA	NA	CATVVSSYNEQFF	TGTGCCACCGTGGTAAGCTCCTACAATGAGCAGTTCTTC
TRBV20-1	TRBJ1-1	NA	NA	CSARRPGANTEAFF	TGCAGTGCTAGGAGGCCAGGGGCGAACACTGAAGCTTTCTTT
TRBV20-1	TRBJ1-1	many	NA	CSARDRRMNTEAFF	TGCAGTGCTAGAGATCGTAGGATGAACACTGAAGCTTTCTTT
TRBV25-1	TRBJ2-4	few	NA	CASSSQGPRRDIQYF	TGTGCCAGCAGCTCCCAGGGCCCCAGAAGGGACATTCAGTACTTC
TRBV9	TRBJ2-7	few	TRBD2	CASSVEAGLYEQYF	TGTGCCAGCAGCGTAGAAGCGGGGCTTTACGAGCAGTACTTC
TRBV7-2	TRBJ2-7	many	TRBD2	CASSLTSGSSYEQYF	TGTGCCAGCAGCTTAACTAGCGGGAGCTCCTACGAGCAGTACTTC
TRBV4-1	TRBJ1-1	few	NA	CASSQATGAMNTEAFF	TGCGCCAGCAGCCAAGCGACAGGAGCTATGAACACTGAAGCTTTCTTT
TRBV7-2	TRBJ2-5	few	NA	CASSHDWQETQYF	TGTGCCAGCAGTCACGACTGGCAAGAGACCCAGTACTTC
TRBV20-1	TRBJ2-5	few	TRBD2	CSAGSGEETQYF	TGCAGTGCTGGTAGCGGGGAAGAGACCCAGTACTTC
TRBV29-1	TRBJ2-1	many	TRBD1	CSGDRAFSYNEQFF	TGCAGCGGGGACAGGGCATTCTCCTACAATGAGCAGTTCTTC
TRBV29-1	TRBJ1-2	NA	NA	CSAAGNYGYTF	TGCAGCGCCGCGGGTAACTATGGCTACACCTTC
TRBV9	TRBJ2-3	NA	NA	CASSEGLTEETQYF	TGTGCCAGCAGCGAAGGATTGACCGAGGAGACGCAGTATTTT
TRBV20-1	TRBJ1-4	few	NA	CSAQQDNEKLFF	TGCAGTGCACAACAGGATAATGAAAAACTGTTTTTT
TRBV5-1	TRBJ2-2	few	NA	CASSFGTLNTGELFF	TGCGCCAGCAGCTTCGGGACATTGAACACCGGGGAGCTGTTTTTT
TRBV20-1	TRBJ1-1	many	NA	CSARKVDEAFF	TGCAGTGCTAGAAAGGTAGATGAAGCTTTCTTT
TRBV20-1	TRBJ1-3	many	TRBD1	CSAGTGPGNTIYF	TGCAGTGCTGGGACAGGACCTGGAAACACCATATATTTT
TRBV6-1	TRBJ2-1	few	TRBD2	CASSPREGTGNEQFF	TGTGCCAGCAGTCCGAGGGAGGGCACGGGGAATGAGCAGTTCTTC